Listed here is a single T cell receptor (beta chain). The antigen remains unidentified. These data belong to a study of T cells in Graves' hyperthyroidism and ophthalmopathy. RNA transcripts gave rise to amplified TCR beta CDR3 regions. Primed by the HTBI set, a first-round RT-PCR was run on the TCR CDR3. Each CDR3 protein gets one entry after TCRdb re-called the multiplex PCR reads with MiXCR. This sample carries just under 750,000 distinct CDR3 sequences, 30% to 40% of them seen once, and the ten largest clones take more than 25%. V was pared by 5 bases and J by 1 base, with 6 bases between. CDR1 and CDR2 from the germline V gene are MNHEY and SVGAGI. This CDR3 region has 14 residues. Study-level points and caveats: Expanded thyroid clonotypes (above 0.001) were mostly also found in blood.

This sequence originates from a woman in her forties with Graves' hyperthyroidism. The gene calls are TRBV6-5 and TRBJ1-6; D is undetermined. Specimen: blood. The CDR3 is CASSKGSYNSPLHF. The CDR3 coding sequence is TGTGCCAGCAGTAAGGGTTCCTATAATTCACCCCTCCACTTT.